A selection of T cell receptor beta chains follows, all from one sample in a study of cytomegalovirus exposure and HLA in healthy donors. Produced via immunoSEQ multiplex PCR; TCRdb's table is partial and in-frame only. Recorded here are fewer than 85,000 clones; the top ten clones represent 3% to 4%. Sequencing was done on a sample of PBMCs. The source is a female donor in good health and CMV-seropositive. Each CDR3 is given with its conserved first and last residue. Each record gives: D gene, CDR3 length, V gene, J gene, CDR3 protein, CDR3 DNA. D genes are given only for firm matches.

TRBD1	15	TRBV19	TRBJ2-7	CASSESGGRIGEQYF	TGTGCCAGTAGTGAGTCAGGGGGCCGGATTGGCGAGCAGTACTTC
-	14	TRBV4-2	TRBJ1-2	CASSQAAANYGYTF	TGTGCCAGCAGCCAAGCGGCGGCCAACTATGGCTACACCTTC
-	12	TRBV19	TRBJ1-5	CASSSSDQPQHF	TGTGCCAGTAGTTCCTCCGATCAGCCCCAGCATTTT
-	15	TRBV27	TRBJ1-1	CASSLYTGSNTEAFF	TGTGCCAGCAGCCTATATACAGGGTCGAACACTGAAGCTTTCTTT
TRBD1	15	TRBV18	TRBJ1-2	CASSPNRGGNYGYTF	TGTGCCAGCTCACCGAACAGAGGGGGCAACTATGGCTACACCTTC
TRBD1	16	TRBV7-2	TRBJ1-4	CASSYQGQGVLEKLFF	TGTGCCAGCAGCTACCAGGGACAGGGCGTTCTTGAAAAACTGTTTTTT
-	14	TRBV10-1	TRBJ2-4	CASSIHWGRDIQYF	TGCGCCAGCAGTATTCATTGGGGCAGGGACATTCAGTACTTC
-	14	TRBV11-2	TRBJ2-7	CASSLEAGSYEQYF	TGTGCCAGCAGCTTAGAAGCTGGTTCCTACGAGCAGTACTTC
-	17	TRBV7-9	TRBJ2-3	CASSNGLVAGYTDTQYF	TGTGCCAGCAGCAACGGGCTGGTGGCGGGGTACACAGATACGCAGTATTTT
TRBD1	14	TRBV6-5	TRBJ2-7	CASSYSAGGYEQYF	TGTGCCAGCAGTTACTCGGCAGGGGGTTACGAGCAGTACTTC
-	16	TRBV28	TRBJ2-6	CATSNWAVSGANVLTF	TGTGCCACCTCTAACTGGGCAGTCTCTGGGGCCAACGTCCTGACTTTC
-	14	TRBV4-3	TRBJ1-4	CASSQDGFRGPLFF	TGCGCCAGCAGCCAGGACGGGTTTCGGGGTCCCCTGTTTTTT
-	12	TRBV15	TRBJ2-7	CATSRDAGEGDF	TGTGCCACCAGCAGAGATGCAGGGGAGGGGGACTTC
-	14	TRBV28	TRBJ1-2	CASSLLLTNYGYTF	TGTGCCAGCAGTTTATTATTAACTAACTATGGCTACACCTTC
-	13	TRBV19	TRBJ1-6	CASSIDLRAPTFF	TGTGCCAGTAGTATAGATCTAAGAGCTCCTACCTTTTTT
TRBD1	16	TRBV11-3	TRBJ1-1	CASSERDRGLNTEAFF	TGTGCCAGCAGCGAGCGGGACAGGGGTCTGAACACTGAAGCTTTCTTT
-	16	TRBV18	TRBJ2-4	CASSRSIIDKKNIQYF	TGTGCCAGCTCACGAAGTATTATAGACAAGAAAAACATTCAGTACTTC
-	15	TRBV4-1	TRBJ2-5	CASSQGGTVKENQYF	TGCGCCAGCAGCCAAGGCGGGACAGTAAAAGAGAACCAGTACTTC
TRBD1	13	TRBV6-6	TRBJ1-2	CASRGGGDYGYTF	TGTGCCAGCCGCGGAGGGGGCGACTATGGCTACACCTTC
TRBD1	20	TRBV19	TRBJ1-2	CASSILEPDRDRGENYGYTF	TGTGCCAGTAGTATACTCGAACCGGACCGGGACAGGGGGGAGAACTATGGCTACACCTTC
TRBD2	17	TRBV4-3	TRBJ2-3	CASSPTFGLAEADTQYF	TGCGCCAGCAGCCCGACCTTTGGGCTAGCGGAAGCAGATACGCAGTATTTT
-	13	TRBV25-1	TRBJ1-1	CASRGLLNTEAFF	TGTGCCAGCAGGGGACTTTTGAACACTGAAGCTTTCTTT
-	16	TRBV7-9	TRBJ2-7	CASSARLMGGSYEQYF	TGTGCCAGCAGCGCCAGGCTAATGGGTGGGTCCTACGAGCAGTACTTC
TRBD1	15	TRBV18	TRBJ2-7	CASSSWTGGAYEQYF	TGTGCCAGCTCATCCTGGACAGGGGGCGCCTACGAGCAGTACTTC
-	14	TRBV5-1	TRBJ1-2	CASSLAAGSYGYTF	TGCGCCAGCAGCTTGGCTGCGGGTAGCTATGGCTACACCTTC
-	12	TRBV4-1	TRBJ1-4	CASSHGEEKLFF	TGCGCCAGCAGCCATGGGGAGGAAAAACTGTTTTTT
TRBD2	11	TRBV5-6	TRBJ2-7	CASSTGGGQYF	TGTGCCAGCAGCACGGGCGGGGGGCAGTACTTC
TRBD1	14	TRBV28	TRBJ2-7	CASSFGTVSYEQYF	TGTGCCAGCAGTTTCGGGACAGTCAGCTACGAGCAGTACTTC
-	12	TRBV5-1	TRBJ2-7	CASSPNSYEQYF	TGCGCCAGCAGTCCAAATTCCTACGAGCAGTACTTC
-	15	TRBV4-2	TRBJ2-1	CASSHDASAANEQFF	TGTGCCAGCAGCCACGACGCTAGTGCCGCCAATGAGCAGTTCTTC
-	16	TRBV5-1	TRBJ2-2	CASSRLQGTGTGELFF	TGCGCCAGCAGCCGATTACAGGGTACCGGCACCGGGGAGCTGTTTTTT
-	19	TRBV9	TRBJ2-3	CASSVDVGEGVYEADTQYF	TGTGCCAGCAGCGTAGACGTCGGTGAAGGGGTTTATGAGGCAGATACGCAGTATTTT
TRBD1	13	TRBV5-6	TRBJ2-7	CASWDRGPHEQYF	TGTGCCAGCTGGGACAGGGGGCCCCACGAGCAGTACTTC
TRBD2	14	TRBV7-3	TRBJ2-3	CASSSSGGRYTQYF	TGTGCCAGCAGCTCTAGCGGGGGTAGATATACGCAGTATTTT
-	12	TRBV18	TRBJ2-7	CASSPLGNEQYF	TGTGCCAGCTCACCACTCGGGAACGAGCAGTACTTC
TRBD1	16	TRBV28	TRBJ2-1	CASSRPTGGAYNEQFF	TGTGCCAGCAGTCGGCCGACAGGGGGAGCCTACAATGAGCAGTTCTTC
-	14	TRBV6-1	TRBJ2-7	CASSPTAGPYEQYF	TGTGCCAGCAGTCCCACTGCGGGCCCATACGAGCAGTACTTC
TRBD1	18	TRBV9	TRBJ1-4	CASSVGQGVLSTNEKLFF	TGTGCCAGCAGCGTAGGACAGGGGGTCCTTAGTACTAATGAAAAACTGTTTTTT
-	17	TRBV7-6	TRBJ1-5	CASRNRVDSYSNQPQHF	TGTGCCAGCAGAAACAGGGTTGACAGTTATAGCAATCAGCCCCAGCATTTT
-	13	TRBV6-4	TRBJ2-2	CASRQTESGELFF	TGTGCCAGCAGGCAGACGGAGTCCGGGGAGCTGTTTTTT
-	15	TRBV6-5	TRBJ2-7	CASSYSRSGSYEQYF	TGTGCCAGCAGTTACTCCAGAAGCGGTTCCTACGAGCAGTACTTC
-	12	TRBV28	TRBJ1-2	CASNLRGLGYTF	TGTGCCAGCAACTTGCGAGGTTTGGGCTACACCTTC
-	18	TRBV4-1	TRBJ2-5	CASSQERGRVWGQETQYF	TGCGCCAGCAGCCAAGAGAGGGGGAGGGTTTGGGGGCAAGAGACCCAGTACTTC
TRBD2	15	TRBV6-1	TRBJ2-3	CASSETSGGTDTQYF	TGTGCCAGCAGTGAGACTAGCGGGGGGACAGATACGCAGTATTTT
-	15	TRBV28	TRBJ2-7	CASTQAGGRRYEQYF	TGTGCCAGCACCCAAGCTGGGGGGAGGCGCTACGAGCAGTACTTC
-	16	TRBV4-3	TRBJ1-2	CASSQDLSGPNYGYTF	TGCGCCAGCAGCCAAGATCTTTCAGGGCCAAACTATGGCTACACCTTC
TRBD1	16	TRBV19	TRBJ1-5	CASSIPGQGAYQPQHF	TGTGCCAGTAGTATACCTGGACAGGGGGCTTATCAGCCCCAGCATTTT
TRBD2	15	TRBV9	TRBJ2-5	CASSVGTSITETQYF	TGTGCCAGCAGCGTAGGGACTAGTATAACAGAGACCCAGTACTTC
-	15	TRBV9	TRBJ1-2	CASSAGGPSNYGYTF	TGTGCCAGCAGCGCGGGGGGACCATCTAACTATGGCTACACCTTC
-	15	TRBV18	TRBJ2-5	CASSLGQGGRETQYF	TGTGCCAGCTCTCTAGGACAGGGAGGGCGAGAGACCCAGTACTTC
TRBD2	15	TRBV19	TRBJ2-7	CASSTPGTSGYEQYF	TGTGCCAGTAGTACCCCCGGGACTAGCGGCTACGAGCAGTACTTC
-	11	TRBV20-1	TRBJ2-7	CSASEGDEQYF	TGCAGTGCGAGCGAAGGGGACGAGCAGTACTTC
TRBD2	16	TRBV7-2	TRBJ2-3	CASRSLGAGGLDTQYF	TGTGCCAGCAGAAGCCTCGGGGCGGGGGGGCTAGATACGCAGTATTTT
TRBD1	12	TRBV10-2	TRBJ2-3	CASSGQGDTQYF	TGCGCCAGCAGTGGACAGGGAGATACGCAGTATTTT